Each of the 20 T cell receptor beta chains below was sequenced from the same sample in a study of T-cell memory formation after mild COVID-19. TCRdb recomputed calls from the 5' RACE reads with MiXCR, one row per CDR3 protein. Counted here are about 340,000 distinct CDR3 sequences, 10% to 15% occurring once; the ten biggest clones make up roughly a fifth. The source material was PBMCs or a T cell subset sorted from them (not recorded which). The source of these receptors is a man between 18 and 35 years old who had mild COVID-19 (a few samples of this study predate the infection). Cell type and time point are not known.

The chain employs TRBV28 and TRBJ1-6, with no clear D. There are 17 residues in the CDR3. CDR1 is MDHEN and CDR2 is SYDVKM in the germline V gene. Trimming took 7 bases from V and 6 from J, leaving 22 bases between them. CDR3 sequence reads: CASITPYGYEGNSPLHF. The CDR3, as DNA: TGTGCCAGCATCACGCCTTACGGGTATGAGGGTAATTCACCCCTCCACTTT.

This chain joins TRBV2 and TRBJ2-3; tentative D call: TRBD1 (6 bases). The CDR3 has 14 residues. CDR1 and CDR2 (germline): SNHLY, FYNNEI. The V and J ends lost 9 bases and 5 bases respectively, with 18 bases between them. CDR3 nucleotide sequence: TGTGCCAGAAGCACAGGGCGAGTACTAGATACGCAGTATTTT. As protein: CARSTGRVLDTQYF.

The chain combines TRBV5-1 with TRBJ1-2, with D perhaps TRBD1 (5 bases). The CDR3 totals 11 residues. The V and J ends lost 2 bases and 13 bases respectively, with 12 bases between them. CDR1 SGHRS and CDR2 YFSETQ come from the germline V gene. DNA of the CDR3: TGCGCCAGCAGCTTTGCAGGGAGGCTCACCTTC. Translation gives CASSFAGRLTF.

The chain joins TRBV14 to TRBJ2-1, with 10 bases aligning to TRBD2. J gave up 6 bases and V 4 bases, and 9 bases lay outside the gene matches. From germline, CDR1 is SGHDN and CDR2 FVKESK. This CDR3 is built from 16 residues. This chain's CDR3 is CASSLYKSSGGNEQFF. The CDR3 nucleotides read TGTGCCAGCAGCCTCTATAAATCTAGCGGGGGCAATGAGCAGTTCTTC.

The J gene is TRBJ1-6, the V gene TRBV7-9; D is uncertain. Germline CDR1 is SEHNR and CDR2 is FQNEAQ (reference sequence). CDR3 length equals 17 residues. Trimming left V 1 base short and J 1 base short, with 11 bases between. CDR3 sequence reads: CASSLDSAYSYNSPLHF. Here the CDR3 DNA reads TGTGCCAGCAGCTTAGATTCAGCATATTCCTATAATTCACCCCTCCACTTT.

The rearrangement uses TRBV7-6 and TRBJ2-3; no definite D call. CDR1 is SGHVS, CDR2 FNYEAQ, per germline. V was clipped by 2 bases and J by 4 bases, with 25 bases between them. This CDR3 has 19 amino acids. The CDR3 sequence is CASSLYMGGFPFSADTQYF. CDR3 coding DNA: TGTGCCAGCAGCTTATATATGGGCGGTTTCCCTTTCAGCGCAGATACGCAGTATTTT.

There are many counts of this clonotype. The chain carries TRBV29-1 and TRBJ2-5, with 8 bases lining up with TRBD2. Germline V gene sequence: CDR1 SQVTM, CDR2 ANQGSEA. This CDR3 contains 16 residues. V trimming: 0 bases; J trimming: 2 bases; junction bases outside the gene matches: 8. CDR3 bases: TGCAGCGTTGAAGATCTTCGGGGGGGCCCACAAGAGACCCAGTACTTC. This encodes CSVEDLRGGPQETQYF.

J is TRBJ2-5 and V is TRBV7-9, with D uncertain. Germline V CDR1 and CDR2: SEHNR, FQNEAQ (reference sequence). There are 14 residues in the CDR3. V lost 1 base to trimming and J lost 4 bases, with 10 bases between them. CDR3 coding DNA: TGTGCCAGCAGCTTAGTTTTAGCTCGAGAGACCCAGTACTTC. It specifies CASSLVLARETQYF.

This clonotype is deemed medium-sized. This sequence joins TRBV29-1 and TRBJ1-3; D is unclear. Trimming removed 2 bases from V and 0 bases from J, with 5 bases in between. The CDR3 totals 13 residues. Germline assignment: CDR1 SQVTM and CDR2 ANQGSEA. The CDR3 bases are TGCAGCGTTGAACCAGGCTCTGGAAACACCATATATTTT. It codes for CSVEPGSGNTIYF.

This clonotype was seen a few times. The chain combines TRBV6-1 with TRBJ2-5; 7 bases are a match to TRBD1. Looked up from germline, CDR1 is MNHNS and CDR2 is SASEGT. The CDR3 extends over 14 amino acids. V lost 2 bases, J lost 4 bases, and 4 bases stayed unmatched. CDR3 nucleotides: TGTGCCAGCAGTGAATTGGCAGGGGGAGAGACCCAGTACTTC. Residues: CASSELAGGETQYF.

This rearrangement joins TRBV6-6 to TRBJ2-7; TRBD2 matches at 15 bases. Germline V lookup: CDR1 MNHNY, CDR2 SVGAGI (reference sequence). Trimming took 0 bases from V and 5 from J; bases not matched to a gene: 5. CDR3 length equals 17 residues. Here the CDR3 reads CASSYSGTSGGRNEQYF. CDR3 bases: TGTGCCAGCAGTTACTCTGGGACTAGCGGGGGGCGGAACGAGCAGTACTTC.

The table lists this clonotype with a few counts. This chain joins TRBV15 and TRBJ1-1; D is uncertain. Trimming took 0 bases from V and 4 from J, leaving 12 bases between them. The V gene's germline CDR1 is LNHNV and CDR2 YYDKDF (reference sequence). There are 15 residues in the CDR3. Here the CDR3 DNA reads TGTGCCACCAGCAGAGATACACCCCGGAGCACTGAAGCTTTCTTT. It is translated as CATSRDTPRSTEAFF.

Only a few counts were recorded for this clonotype. The chain joins TRBV5-6 to TRBJ2-1; possible D gene TRBD2, 5 bases. The germline CDR1 and CDR2 sequences are SGHDT and YYEEEE. The CDR3 is made up of 15 amino acids. The V gene lost 0 bases and the J gene lost 5 bases, with 12 bases spanning the gap. The CDR3 nucleotides read TGTGCCAGCAGCTTGGGGACTCGGAGAGACAATGAGCAGTTCTTC. Amino acids: CASSLGTRRDNEQFF.

This clonotype was seen at least ten times. The chain uses TRBV4-2 and TRBJ2-1; D is tentatively TRBD1 or TRBD2 (6 bases each). The CDR3 has 15 amino acids. The V gene's germline CDR1 is LGHNA and CDR2 YNFKEQ. V was pared by 0 bases and J by 1 base, with 7 bases between. The CDR3 nucleotides are TGTGCCAGCAGCCAAGAAGGGGGGTCCTACAATGAGCAGTTCTTC. It translates to CASSQEGGSYNEQFF.

The V gene is TRBV7-9, the J gene TRBJ2-1, with 10 positions matching TRBD1. Losses at the gene ends were 4 bases for V and 6 bases for J; bases not matched to a gene: 12. The CDR3 sequence is 17 residues long. Germline lookup yields CDR1 SEHNR and CDR2 FQNEAQ (reference sequence). The DNA for the CDR3 is TGTGCCAGCAGCTCCCGGGCCGGGACAGGGGTTACCAATGAGCAGTTCTTC. It is translated as CASSSRAGTGVTNEQFF. Looking up the rest from reference TRBV7-9 and TRBJ2-1 gives the full variable domain: DTGVSQNPRHKITKRGQNVTFRCDPISEHNRLYWYRQTLGQGPEFLTYFQNEAQLEKSRLLSDRFSAERPKGSFSTLEIQRTEQGDSAMYLCASSSRAGTGVTNEQFFGPGTRLTVL.

There are a few counts of this clonotype. This rearrangement joins TRBV4-1 to TRBJ1-4; D is uncertain. Germline lookup yields CDR1 MGHRA and CDR2 YSYEKL. V dropped 6 bases and J dropped 8 bases, with 10 bases sitting between them. This CDR3 spans 12 amino acids. CDR3 nucleotides: TGCGCCAGCAGGGGGTGGATGGAAAAACTGTTTTTT. This encodes CASRGWMEKLFF.

The V call is TRBV4-1, the J call TRBJ1-5, with 8 bases matching TRBD1. With V trimmed by 2 bases and J by 6 bases, 9 bases remained unmatched. The CDR3 has 16 amino acids. The V gene's germline CDR1 is MGHRA and CDR2 YSYEKL. As DNA, the CDR3 is TGCGCCAGCAGCCAAATAGTCGGACAGGGTCTTCAGCCCCAGCATTTT. Its translation is CASSQIVGQGLQPQHF.

This clonotype has more than one count but fewer than ten. This sequence joins TRBV29-1 and TRBJ1-6; D not resolved. Trimming took off 6 bases at V and 5 bases at J, with 11 bases between the two ends. The CDR3 totals 13 residues. The germline CDR1 and CDR2 sequences are SQVTM and ANQGSEA. CDR3 sequence: CSVREVDNSPLHF. CDR3 coding DNA: TGCAGCGTCCGGGAGGTTGATAATTCACCCCTCCACTTT.

This clonotype occurred a few times. The V and J genes are TRBV20-1 and TRBJ1-5, with a weak D call TRBD1 (6 bases). The V end lost 6 bases, the J end lost 6 bases, and 15 bases lay between the germline ends. The CDR3 covers 13 residues. CDR1 DFQATT and CDR2 SNEGSKA come from the germline V gene (reference sequence). The DNA for the CDR3 is TGCAGTGCACGAGGGGGAGGGGGTCAGCCCCAGCATTTT. This encodes CSARGGGGQPQHF.

This clonotype has only a few counts. The CDR3 spells CASSLVPASGEVTDTQYF. The CDR3 DNA is TGTGCCAGCAGCTTAGTCCCTGCGTCTGGGGAAGTAACAGATACGCAGTATTTT. The rearrangement joins TRBV7-9 to TRBJ2-3; D call uncertain. This CDR3 contains 18 residues. Trimming removed 1 base from V and 3 bases from J, with 20 bases in between. Germline-derived CDR1 and CDR2 are SEHNR and FQNEAQ (reference sequence).